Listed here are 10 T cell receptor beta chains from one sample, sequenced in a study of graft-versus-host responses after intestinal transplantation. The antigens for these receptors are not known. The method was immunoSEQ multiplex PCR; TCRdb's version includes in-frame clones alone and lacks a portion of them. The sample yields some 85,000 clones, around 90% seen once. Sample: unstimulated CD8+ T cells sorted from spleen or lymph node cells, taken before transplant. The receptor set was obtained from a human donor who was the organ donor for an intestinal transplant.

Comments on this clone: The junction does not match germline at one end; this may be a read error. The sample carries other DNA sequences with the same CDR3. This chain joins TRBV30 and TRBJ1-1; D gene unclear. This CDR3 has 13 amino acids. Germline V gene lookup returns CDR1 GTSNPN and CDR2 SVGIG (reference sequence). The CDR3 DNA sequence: TGTGCCTGGAGTATCACACTGAACACTGAGGCTTTCTTT. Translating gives CAWSITLNTEAFF.

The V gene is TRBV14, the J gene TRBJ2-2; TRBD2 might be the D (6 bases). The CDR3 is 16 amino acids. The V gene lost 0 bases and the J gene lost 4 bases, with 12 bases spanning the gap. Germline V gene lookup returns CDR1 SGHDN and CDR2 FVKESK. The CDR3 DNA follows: TGTGCCAGCAGCCAAGATCTACGGGGAGGCACCGGGGAGCTGTTTTTT. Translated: CASSQDLRGGTGELFF.

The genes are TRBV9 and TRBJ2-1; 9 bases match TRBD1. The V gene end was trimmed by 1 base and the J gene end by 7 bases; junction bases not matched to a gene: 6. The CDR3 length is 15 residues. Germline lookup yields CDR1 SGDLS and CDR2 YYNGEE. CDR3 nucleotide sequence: TGTGCCAGCAGCGTATCCGGGACAGGGTCGAATGAGCAGTTCTTC. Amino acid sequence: CASSVSGTGSNEQFF.

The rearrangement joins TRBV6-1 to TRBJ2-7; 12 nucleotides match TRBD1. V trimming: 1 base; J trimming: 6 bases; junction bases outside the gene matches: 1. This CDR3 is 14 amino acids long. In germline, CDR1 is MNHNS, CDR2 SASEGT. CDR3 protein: CASSEGDRGLEQYF. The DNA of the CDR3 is TGTGCCAGCAGTGAAGGGGACAGGGGGCTCGAGCAGTACTTC.

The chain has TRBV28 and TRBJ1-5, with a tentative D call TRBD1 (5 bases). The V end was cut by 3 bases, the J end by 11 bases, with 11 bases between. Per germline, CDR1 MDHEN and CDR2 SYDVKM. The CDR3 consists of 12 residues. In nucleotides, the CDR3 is TGTGCCAGCAGTTTTGGCACGGGGGCCCAGCATTTT. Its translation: CASSFGTGAQHF. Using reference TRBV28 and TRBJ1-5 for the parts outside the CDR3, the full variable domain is DVKVTQSSRYLVKRTGEKVFLECVQDMDHENMFWYRQDPGLGLRLIYFSYDVKMKEKGDIPEGYSVSREKKERFSLILESASTNQTSMYLCASSFGTGAQHFGDGTRLSIL.

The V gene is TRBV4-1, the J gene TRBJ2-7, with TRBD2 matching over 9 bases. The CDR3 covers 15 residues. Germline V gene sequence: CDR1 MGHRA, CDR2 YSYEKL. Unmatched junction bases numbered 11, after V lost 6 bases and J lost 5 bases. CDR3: CASSYGGTSRNEQYF. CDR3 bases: TGCGCCAGCAGTTACGGTGGGACTAGCCGTAACGAGCAGTACTTC.

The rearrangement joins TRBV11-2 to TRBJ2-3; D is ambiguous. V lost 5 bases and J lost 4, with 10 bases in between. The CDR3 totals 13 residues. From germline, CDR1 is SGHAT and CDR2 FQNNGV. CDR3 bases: TGTGCCAGCAGCCCCTTCCCTGCAGATACGCAGTATTTT. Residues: CASSPFPADTQYF.

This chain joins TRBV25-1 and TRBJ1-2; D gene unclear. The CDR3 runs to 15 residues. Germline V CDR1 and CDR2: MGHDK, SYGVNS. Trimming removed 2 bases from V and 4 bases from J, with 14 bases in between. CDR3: CASSEEGEYLYGYTF. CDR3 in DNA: TGTGCCAGCAGTGAAGAGGGAGAATACCTCTATGGCTACACCTTC.

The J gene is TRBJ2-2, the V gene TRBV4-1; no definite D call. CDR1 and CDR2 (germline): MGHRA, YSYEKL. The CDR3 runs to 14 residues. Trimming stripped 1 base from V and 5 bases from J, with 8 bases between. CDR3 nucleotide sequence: TGCGCCAGCAGCCAAGCTCCCGGAACCGGGGAGCTGTTTTTT. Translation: CASSQAPGTGELFF.

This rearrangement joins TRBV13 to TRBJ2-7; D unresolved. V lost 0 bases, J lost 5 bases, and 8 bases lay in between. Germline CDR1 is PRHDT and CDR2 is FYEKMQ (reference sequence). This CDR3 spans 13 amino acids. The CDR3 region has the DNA TGTGCCAGCAGCTTAGGCAGTTCGGACGAGCAGTACTTC. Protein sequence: CASSLGSSDEQYF.